The clone carrying this T cell receptor (beta chain) occurred once. Germline lookup yields CDR1 SEHNR and CDR2 FQNEAQ (reference sequence). The ends lost 7 bases at V and 7 bases at J; junction bases unmatched: 11. This CDR3 is 15 amino acids long. This sample was taken from a study of OX40 agonist ivuxolimab in advanced cancers. Autoimmune disease history or systemic immunosuppression led to patients being barred. The protocol was immunoSEQ multiplex PCR, while the TCRdb copy is restricted to in-frame clones and leaves out a portion. The sample holds about 16,000 clones; 86% are singletons and the top ten take 3% to 4%.

The sequencing here drew on CD4+ or CD8+ T cells sorted from blood, taken in a trial of the OX40 agonist ivuxolimab. The chain couples TRBV7-9 to TRBJ2-1, with 9 bases identical to TRBD1. This clonotype was sampled from an adult with an advanced solid tumor such as melanoma, head and neck, liver or kidney cancer. The CDR3 DNA is TGTGCCAGCAACCTCGGGGACAGGGATTCTAATGAGCAGTTCTTC. This sequence encodes CASNLGDRDSNEQFF.